This entry lists 21 T cell receptor beta chains sequenced from one sample in a study of blood T cell repertoires in COVID-19. Some clones are missing from TCRdb's copy, which holds only in-frame ones; the method was immunoSEQ multiplex PCR. Among 15,000 to 20,000 clones, 65% to 85% were seen once, and the ten largest hold 5.5% to 6.5%. Sample: peripheral blood. Every receptor here comes from a human donor in a cohort sampled during active COVID-19.

The rearrangement links TRBV6-1 to TRBJ2-6; D is unclear. The ends were cut back, 0 bases at V and 1 base at J, with 4 bases in the middle. Germline V gives CDR1 MNHNS, CDR2 SASEGT. CDR3 length: 15 residues. DNA for the CDR3: TGTGCCAGCAGTGAAGCGGAGTCTGGGGCCAACGTCCTGACTTTC. Its protein product is CASSEAESGANVLTF.

The chain couples TRBV4-3 to TRBJ2-7; 7 bases fit TRBD2. Germline V CDR1 and CDR2: LGHNA, YSLEER. The CDR3 runs to 15 residues. J gave up 3 bases and V 2 bases, and 7 bases lay outside the gene matches. The chain's CDR3 is CASSQYRDYFYEQYF. The CDR3 coding sequence is TGCGCCAGCAGCCAATACCGGGACTACTTCTACGAGCAGTACTTC.

This clone was found once. The V call is TRBV4-2, the J call TRBJ2-1, with TRBD2 matching 11 bases. Per germline, CDR1 LGHNA and CDR2 YNFKEQ. This CDR3 contains 16 residues. The V and J ends lost 2 bases and 8 bases, in that order; junction bases with no gene match: 8. The CDR3 DNA reads as TGTGCCAGCAGCCAATCGCTAGCGGGAGGTGCAGATGAGCAGTTCTTC. Its protein is CASSQSLAGGADEQFF.

This chain joins TRBV1 and TRBJ2-1; the tabulated D call, TRBD2, remains unverified against the DNA. TRBV1 is an annotated pseudogene. The CDR3 is made up of 18 amino acids. The CDR3 loop reads CTSSQCPSMGLGADEQFF. The CDR3 DNA reads as TGCACCAGCAGCCAATGCCCCAGCATGGGACTAGGCGCGGATGAGCAGTTCTTC.

The chain has TRBV15 and TRBJ1-4, with a tentative D call TRBD1 (6 bases). Germline V lookup: CDR1 LNHNV, CDR2 YYDKDF (reference sequence). V was trimmed by 6 bases and J by 7 bases, leaving 9 bases between them. There are 12 residues in the CDR3. The CDR3 region is CATRDSSEKLFF. The CDR3 bases are TGTGCCACCAGGGACAGTTCTGAAAAACTGTTTTTT. Full variable domain (outside the CDR3, taken from reference TRBV15 and TRBJ1-4): DAMVIQNPRYQVTQFGKPVTLSCSQTLNHNVMYWYQQKSSQAPKLLFHYYDKDFNNEADTPDNFQSRRPNTSFCFLDIRSPGLGDTAMYLCATRDSSEKLFFGSGTQLSVL.

The chain has TRBV7-9 and TRBJ1-6, with TRBD1 matching 7 bases. Germline V gives CDR1 SEHNR, CDR2 FQNEAQ (reference sequence). The ends lost 4 bases at V and 7 bases at J; junction bases unmatched: 4. The CDR3 sequence is 14 residues long. CDR3 amino acids: CASSSGTENSPLHF. CDR3 nucleotides: TGTGCCAGCAGCTCAGGGACAGAAAATTCACCCCTCCACTTT.

The chain has TRBV19 and TRBJ1-5; unclear D gene. The ends were cut back, 7 bases at V and 9 bases at J, with 22 bases in the middle. Germline lookup yields CDR1 LNHDA and CDR2 SQIVND (reference sequence). This CDR3 region has 15 residues. The CDR3, as DNA: TGTGCCAGTACCAACCCCGAGGGCTTCTCTTCGCCCCAGCATTTT. It encodes CASTNPEGFSSPQHF.

This clone showed up just a few times. The chain uses TRBV19 and TRBJ1-4; maybe TRBD1 (5 bases). The germline V and J ends were trimmed by 3 bases and 3 bases, with 8 bases remaining between them. Germline values: CDR1 LNHDA, CDR2 SQIVND (reference sequence). The CDR3 is made up of 14 amino acids. CDR3: CASSMWDSNEKLFF. The CDR3 coding sequence is TGTGCCAGTAGTATGTGGGACTCTAATGAAAAACTGTTTTTT.

This clone was counted only a few times. DNA of the CDR3: TGTGCCAGCAGCCGAACAGGGGGCCGCTACCAAGAGACCCAGTACTTC. It specifies CASSRTGGRYQETQYF. This chain joins TRBV7-9 and TRBJ2-5; 9 positions match TRBD1. The CDR3 is made up of 16 amino acids. V was pared by 5 bases and J by 0 bases, with 7 bases of the junction left unmatched. Per the germline V gene, CDR1 is SEHNR and CDR2 is FQNEAQ (reference sequence).

The chain is built from TRBV6-5 and TRBJ2-1; weak D call: TRBD2 (6 bases). This CDR3 has 14 residues. Germline CDR1 reads MNHEY; CDR2 reads SVGAGI. With 6 bases removed from V and 3 bases from J, the gap between germline ends came to 12 bases. The CDR3 DNA reads as TGTGCCAGCAGGTACGGGAGCATCTACAATGAGCAGTTCTTC. Translation gives CASRYGSIYNEQFF.

V gene TRBV7-7 combines with J gene TRBJ2-2; possible D gene TRBD1, 6 bases. CDR3 length: 17 residues. Germline-derived CDR1 and CDR2 are SSHAT and FNYEAQ (reference sequence). V lost 5 bases to trimming and J lost 3 bases, with 19 bases between them. CDR3 sequence reads: CASSPTGSSSYTGELFF. As DNA, the CDR3 is TGTGCCAGCAGCCCCACAGGGTCCTCCTCCTACACCGGGGAGCTGTTTTTT.

The V and J genes are TRBV6-5 and TRBJ1-3, with D uncertain. The CDR3 is 11 amino acids. The V and J ends lost 6 bases and 4 bases respectively, with 4 bases between them. CDR1 MNHEY and CDR2 SVGAGI come from the germline V gene. The DNA of the CDR3 is TGTGCCAGCAGGTCGGGAAACACCATATATTTT. This gives the protein CASRSGNTIYF.

This clone was seen a few times. The V call is TRBV24-1, the J call TRBJ2-3, with a tentative D call TRBD2 (6 bases). The CDR3 runs 16 residues. V was shortened by 3 bases and J by 1 base, with 13 bases between the two germline ends. Germline V CDR1 and CDR2: KGHDR, SFDVKD. CDR3 nucleotide sequence: TGTGCCACCAGTGATCAGGACGGGAGCGGCACAGATACGCAGTATTTT. Its protein product is CATSDQDGSGTDTQYF.

The chain carries TRBV6-5 and TRBJ1-5; D gene unclear. This CDR3 is built from 15 residues. V lost 5 bases to trimming and J lost 3 bases, with 14 bases between them. The germline CDR1 and CDR2 sequences are MNHEY and SVGAGI. CDR3 sequence: CASSPLPQLNQPQHF. The DNA of the CDR3 is TGTGCCAGCAGTCCCCTTCCACAGCTCAATCAGCCCCAGCATTTT.

The chain joins TRBV18 to TRBJ2-5; 7 bases agree with TRBD1. Looked up from germline, CDR1 is KGHSH and CDR2 is LQKENI. The CDR3 spans 14 residues. V shed 6 bases, J shed 5 bases, and the junction held 9 bases outside the gene matches. The CDR3 DNA follows: TGTGCCAGCTCCCGGATAAGACAGGGTGAGACCCAGTACTTC. The encoded protein is CASSRIRQGETQYF.

This chain uses TRBV6-1 with TRBJ2-7; a weak D match, TRBD2 (6 bases). Looked up from germline, CDR1 is MNHNS and CDR2 is SASEGT. This CDR3 spans 16 amino acids. V was pared by 0 bases and J by 1 base, with 13 bases between. CDR3 coding DNA: TGTGCCAGCAGTGAAGCACTCCTAGCGTCATCCTACGAGCAGTACTTC. It specifies CASSEALLASSYEQYF.

The chain is built from TRBV2 and TRBJ2-1; 12 nucleotides line up with TRBD2. The V gene end was trimmed by 6 bases and the J gene end by 6 bases; junction bases not matched to a gene: 6. Germline lookup yields CDR1 SNHLY and CDR2 FYNNEI. There are 15 residues in the CDR3. CDR3 amino acids: CASRALAGGFNEQFF. CDR3 DNA: TGTGCCAGCAGGGCACTAGCGGGAGGTTTCAATGAGCAGTTCTTC.

The rearrangement uses TRBV27 and TRBJ2-2, with D possibly being TRBD1 (11 bases). V gave up 5 bases and J gave up 5 bases, with 27 bases separating them. The CDR3 is made up of 19 amino acids. Germline CDR1 reads MNHEY; CDR2 reads SMNVEV (reference sequence). The CDR3 region has the DNA TGTGCCAGCAGTAGGACAGGGGGCGCAGCGGGAGGGAGGACCGGGGAGCTGTTTTTT. Protein product: CASSRTGGAAGGRTGELFF.

The chain employs TRBV4-2 and TRBJ2-2; possible D gene TRBD1, 5 bases. CDR1 is LGHNA, CDR2 YNFKEQ, per germline. The CDR3 is 15 amino acids. V gave up 0 bases and J gave up 6 bases, with 11 bases separating them. Written as DNA, the CDR3 is TGTGCCAGCAGCCAAGAGGTAGGGGTTCCCGGGGAGCTGTTTTTT. It is translated as CASSQEVGVPGELFF.

The chain couples TRBV7-3 to TRBJ2-1, with TRBD1 matching 7 bases. V lost 2 bases and J lost 7; bases outside the gene matches: 2. This CDR3 has 13 residues. CDR1 SGHTA and CDR2 FQGTGA come from the germline V gene. The CDR3 DNA is TGTGCCAGCAGCTTAGACAGGGAAAATGAGCAGTTCTTC. Its protein is CASSLDRENEQFF.

The V gene is TRBV28, the J gene TRBJ2-5; TRBD1 agrees at 7 bases. Germline loops: CDR1 MDHEN, CDR2 SYDVKM. With 10 bases clipped from V and 5 bases from J, the junction kept 13 bases outside the gene matches. This CDR3 is built from 14 residues. CDR3 bases: TGTGCCACCAGGGGGATTGGGACAGAGGAGACCCAGTACTTC. This sequence encodes CATRGIGTEETQYF. Combining the CDR3 with reference TRBV28 and TRBJ2-5 gives the whole variable domain DVKVTQSSRYLVKRTGEKVFLECVQDMDHENMFWYRQDPGLGLRLIYFSYDVKMKEKGDIPEGYSVSREKKERFSLILESASTNQTSMYLCATRGIGTEETQYFGPGTRLLVL.